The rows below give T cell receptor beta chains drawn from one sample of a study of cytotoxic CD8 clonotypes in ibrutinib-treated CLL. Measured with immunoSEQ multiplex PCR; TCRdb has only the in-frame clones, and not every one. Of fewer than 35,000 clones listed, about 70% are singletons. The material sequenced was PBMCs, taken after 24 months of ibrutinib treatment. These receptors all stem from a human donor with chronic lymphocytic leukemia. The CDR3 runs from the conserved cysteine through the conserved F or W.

CASSAGQGGNQPQHF,15,TRBV18
CATKLAGASASSYNEQFF,18,TRBV15
CASSLDGNGELFF,13,TRBV5-1
CASTPGGSSYNEQFF,15,TRBV5-6
CAISEGRVNQPQHF,14,TRBV10-3
CSALNQKEQFF,11,TRBV20-1
CASSYYWNTGELFF,14,TRBV28
CASSRGAGQSTDTQYF,16,TRBV2
CASSRRGGYEQYF,13,TRBV27
CASSVALTGSNSPLHF,16,TRBV6-1
CARAEQYF,8,TRBV19
CASSPLPQGAFGYTF,15,TRBV27
CASSFGGLYEQYF,13,TRBV7-6
CASRQQGYREKLFF,14,TRBV19
CASSPGGNTEAFF,13,TRBV4-3
CANPPAGSEETQYF,14,TRBV30
CASSRDQETQYF,12,TRBV18
CATGRPLLAGDGQYF,15,TRBV28
CSVVRVGNTEAFF,13,TRBV29-1
CASSSTGGTEAFF,13,TRBV18
CASRPGSRGPDTQYF,15,TRBV6-5
CASSPGGLSHEQYF,14,TRBV5-6
CASSYLADSPEGYTF,15,TRBV6-6
CASSQAWSNQPQHF,14,TRBV4-2
CASSPRLYTGELFF,14,TRBV5-8
CASSIVSGELFF,12,TRBV19
CATRDYTGELFF,12,TRBV7-9
CASSQETDTQYF,12,TRBV4-2
CALTGRSYEQYF,12,TRBV30
CASSSGPGNEQFF,13,TRBV5-6
CASSLSAIDTQYF,13,TRBV27
CASSYSTGIGSYGYTF,16,TRBV10-3
CASRPEMGLGREQFF,15,TRBV6-4
CASSEVSLNTEAFF,14,TRBV6-1
CATSRDEGQSYEQYF,15,TRBV15
CASSRGQGANTEAFF,15,TRBV6-5
CASSLARGDTEAFF,14,TRBV7-6
CASSLWRGGSTQYF,14,TRBV27
CASSRPLLGRAEEQYF,16,TRBV7-2
CAWSKGIVGYYEQYF,15,TRBV30
CSGAVMGNTEAFF,13,TRBV29-1
CASSVEQGAGTQYF,14,TRBV2
CACRGTGGYEQYF,13,TRBV30
CATRPTGMAEKLFF,14,TRBV28
CASSSVRVGYGYTF,14,TRBV5-4
CAWSPESLRLGEEQYF,16,TRBV30
CASSGKGLYEQYF,13,TRBV10-1
CSFHSGTEREQYF,13,TRBV29-1
CASSFRPGGGDEQFF,15,TRBV27
CATQGAGANVLTF,13,TRBV27
CATGVETGTSGTQYF,15,TRBV15
CASNPGQGYEQYF,13,TRBV28
CASSVDGAAGEQYF,14,TRBV9
CASSQDQGTGVKYEQYF,17,TRBV4-1